What follows describes a single T cell receptor beta chain. Clones were read by immunoSEQ multiplex PCR, and TCRdb kept only the in-frame ones, dropping some. The sample yields about 350,000 clones, 87% seen once. These data belong to a study of blood T cell repertoires in COVID-19. Study summary: Sites in the United States, Italy and Spain provided acute and convalescent COVID-19 samples.

Germline lookup yields CDR1 SGHNT and CDR2 YYREEE (reference sequence). The CDR3 loop spans 16 amino acids. Trimming left V 1 base short and J 5 bases short, with 18 bases between. This TCR derives from a woman younger than 45 who had recovered from COVID-19. Source material: PBMCs or T cells enriched from blood (not recorded which). The rearrangement links TRBV5-4 to TRBJ2-5, with D perhaps TRBD2 (5 bases). The CDR3 sequence is CASSLYDIVGEETQYF. CDR3 coding DNA: TGTGCCAGCAGCTTGTATGATATAGTTGGGGAGGAGACCCAGTACTTC.